Below are 27 T cell receptor beta chains sequenced from a single sample in a study of blood T cell repertoires in COVID-19. Sequenced by immunoSEQ multiplex PCR; TCRdb stores in-frame clones only, minus some. Of 390,000 or so clones listed, 90% are singletons. The sequenced material came from peripheral blood. The receptors come from a man in his late teens or twenties with active or convalescent COVID-19.

This clone came up once. The rearrangement links TRBV3-1 (or the pseudogene TRBV3-2) to TRBJ1-2; unclear D gene. Germline CDR1 and CDR2: LGHDT and YNNKEL (reference sequence). Trimming cost V 3 bases and J 8 bases, with 13 bases left between them. The CDR3 totals 13 residues. The CDR3, as DNA: TGTGCCAGCAGCCACCGCCAGGCCAGGGGCTACACCTTC. Encoded protein: CASSHRQARGYTF.

This CDR3 is CASMRTGLNVRGNTIYF. The CDR3 DNA reads TGTGCCAGCATGAGGACAGGCTTGAATGTTCGGGGAAACACCATATATTTT. The chain employs TRBV28 and TRBJ1-3, with 7 bases fitting TRBD1. The CDR3 sequence is 17 residues long. V dropped 7 bases and J dropped 4; count of bases not matched to a gene: 16. Germline V gives CDR1 MDHEN, CDR2 SYDVKM.

The chain joins TRBV5-1 to TRBJ1-3; TRBD1 might be the D (5 bases). V dropped 0 bases and J dropped 6 bases, with 13 bases sitting between them. Germline V gene lookup returns CDR1 SGHRS and CDR2 YFSETQ. CDR3 length: 15 residues. CDR3 coding DNA: TGCGCCAGCAGCTTGGTAACCGGAGGGGTAAACACCATATATTTT. Its translation is CASSLVTGGVNTIYF.

In this sample, this clone turned up a few times. The rearrangement links TRBV3-1 (or the pseudogene TRBV3-2) to TRBJ2-7, with D perhaps TRBD2 (5 bases). The CDR3 sequence is 17 residues long. V gave up 0 bases and J gave up 1 base, with 16 bases separating them. Per germline, CDR1 LGHDT and CDR2 YNNKEL (reference sequence). This CDR3 reads CASSQEIPKDSSYEQYF. CDR3 sequence (DNA): TGTGCCAGCAGCCAAGAAATCCCCAAGGACTCATCCTACGAGCAGTACTTC.

The genes are TRBV19 and TRBJ1-1, with D possibly being TRBD1 (5 bases). The germline V gene has CDR1 LNHDA and CDR2 SQIVND (reference sequence). This CDR3 has 17 residues. Trimming took off 0 bases at V and 1 base at J, with 15 bases between the two ends. CDR3 bases: TGTGCCAGTAGTATAGATGGCGGAGGGGCGCAGAACACTGAAGCTTTCTTT. Protein sequence: CASSIDGGGAQNTEAFF.

The V call is TRBV5-6, the J call TRBJ2-3; the D gene is possibly TRBD1 (6 bases). The CDR3 is made up of 16 amino acids. Trimming took 3 bases from V and 0 from J, leaving 14 bases between them. Per the germline V gene, CDR1 is SGHDT and CDR2 is YYEEEE. The CDR3 DNA is TGTGCCAGCAGCTCCCGTTGGGGGCCAAGCACAGATACGCAGTATTTT. Protein sequence: CASSSRWGPSTDTQYF.

The chain combines TRBV30 with TRBJ1-1, with D perhaps matching TRBD1 (6 bases). The CDR3 contains 14 residues. Germline CDR1 and CDR2: GTSNPN and SVGIG (reference sequence). V gave up 3 bases and J gave up 3 bases, with 14 bases separating them. The CDR3 protein is CAWSYYGGHTEAFF. CDR3 DNA: TGTGCCTGGAGCTACTACGGGGGGCACACTGAAGCTTTCTTT.

The chain is built from TRBV29-1 and TRBJ2-7; 9 bases match TRBD2. The J segment lost 3 bases and the V segment lost 3 bases, leaving 3 bases of the junction unmatched. This CDR3 has 13 residues. The germline V gene encodes CDR1 SQVTM and CDR2 ANQGSEA. CDR3 region: CSVEVAGDYEQYF. CDR3 nucleotides: TGCAGCGTTGAGGTAGCGGGGGACTACGAGCAGTACTTC.

This sequence joins TRBV18 and TRBJ2-7, with D maybe TRBD1 (6 bases). The CDR3 length is 14 residues. Germline CDR1 KGHSH, CDR2 LQKENI. Trimming cost V 6 bases and J 1 base, with 13 bases left between them. For the CDR3, the DNA is TGTGCCAGCTCTTCCTACAGGGAGTCCTACGAGCAGTACTTC. Translated, it gives CASSSYRESYEQYF.

This clone was observed a single time. A read error may account for a junction end that differs from germline. The chain links TRBV6-2 or TRBV6-3 to TRBJ2-6, with a tentative D call TRBD1 (5 bases). The CDR3 is 18 residues long. Germline V gene data show CDR1 as MNHEY and CDR2 as SVGEGT. CDR3: CASSPYKVALSGANVLTF. DNA of the CDR3: TGTGCCAGCAGCCCCTATAAGGTTGCCCTCTCTGGGGCCAACGTGCTGACTTTC.

V usage is TRBV10-3 and J usage is TRBJ2-7, with 13 bases identical to TRBD2. The CDR3 consists of 18 residues. Germline V CDR1 and CDR2: ENHRY, SYGVKD. V gave up 5 bases and J gave up 0 bases; unmatched junction bases: 10. As DNA, the CDR3 is TGTGCCATCAGTAAGGGACTAGCGGGGCCCCAGAGCTCCTACGAGCAGTACTTC. Encoded protein: CAISKGLAGPQSSYEQYF.

The rearrangement links TRBV7-3 to TRBJ2-1, with 9 bases aligning to TRBD2. Losses at the gene ends were 6 bases for V and 7 bases for J; bases not matched to a gene: 10. This CDR3 is 15 amino acids long. The germline CDR1 and CDR2 sequences are SGHTA and FQGTGA. CDR3 sequence (DNA): TGTGCCAGCAGGGATGTTGGTAGCGGGGGAAATGAGCAGTTCTTC. Translation: CASRDVGSGGNEQFF.

This sequence joins TRBV27 and TRBJ2-1; TRBD1 agrees at 7 bases. This CDR3 is 14 amino acids long. Germline CDR1 reads MNHEY; CDR2 reads SMNVEV (reference sequence). Trimming cost V 6 bases and J 9 bases; bases outside gene matches: 11. As DNA, the CDR3 is TGTGCCAGCAGATTTGACAGGGTGGGTAGTGAGCAGTTCTTC. Protein: CASRFDRVGSEQFF.

The chain couples TRBV4-3 to TRBJ2-7; D is uncertain. In germline, CDR1 is LGHNA, CDR2 YSLEER. This CDR3 region has 13 residues. V dropped 0 bases and J dropped 7 bases, with 10 bases sitting between them. The CDR3 region has the DNA TGCGCCAGCAGCCAAGATTTAACTTGGGAGCAGTACTTC. This gives the protein CASSQDLTWEQYF.

V is TRBV19 and J is TRBJ2-4; D gene uncertain. The CDR3 extends over 9 amino acids. The V gene's germline CDR1 is LNHDA and CDR2 SQIVND (reference sequence). Trimming left V 11 bases short and J 7 bases short, with 6 bases between. The DNA for the CDR3 is TGTGCCGCCGGGAACATTCAGTACTTC. Encoded protein: CAAGNIQYF.

This clone appeared a few times. The gene calls are TRBV4-3 and TRBJ1-5, with no clear D. From germline, CDR1 is LGHNA and CDR2 YSLEER. This CDR3 has 13 amino acids. Trimming shortened V by 4 bases and J by 3 bases, and 7 bases separated the two germline ends. CDR3 bases: TGCGCCAGCAGCCCCTTAATCAATCAGCCCCAGCATTTT. This gives the protein CASSPLINQPQHF.

This clone was counted a single time. V usage is TRBV2 and J usage is TRBJ1-4, with 7 bases that match TRBD1. The CDR3 is made up of 15 amino acids. Unmatched junction bases numbered 10, after V lost 5 bases and J lost 7 bases. The germline CDR1 and CDR2 sequences are SNHLY and FYNNEI. The CDR3: CASSTLGRGTEKLFF. Written as DNA, the CDR3 is TGTGCCAGCAGTACCCTGGGCAGGGGGACTGAAAAACTGTTTTTT.

This clone was seen a single time. The rearrangement links TRBV18 to TRBJ1-1; possibly TRBD1 for D (5 bases). Between the trimmed V and J ends, which lost 3 bases and 4 bases, there was a span of 15 bases. CDR3 length equals 15 residues. Germline CDR1 and CDR2: KGHSH and LQKENI. This CDR3 reads CASSPTIRVGTEAFF. The CDR3 nucleotides read TGTGCCAGCTCACCCACTATCAGGGTGGGCACTGAAGCTTTCTTT.

The genes are TRBV19 and TRBJ1-2; 8 nucleotides line up with TRBD1. The CDR3 runs 13 residues. J lost 8 bases, V lost 3 bases, and 5 bases had no gene match. The germline V gene encodes CDR1 LNHDA and CDR2 SQIVND (reference sequence). The CDR3 region has the DNA TGTGCCAGTAGTATTTGGGACAGGCGAGGCTACACCTTC. It encodes CASSIWDRRGYTF.

The chain employs TRBV7-9 and TRBJ1-1; D possibly corresponds to TRBD1 (5 bases). The CDR3 is made up of 11 amino acids. CDR1 is SEHNR and CDR2 is FQNEAQ in the germline V gene (reference sequence). With 7 bases removed from V and 5 bases from J, the gap between germline ends came to 8 bases. CDR3: CASTQGTEAFF. CDR3 sequence (DNA): TGTGCCAGCACGCAGGGTACTGAAGCTTTCTTT. The variable domain in full, completed from reference TRBV7-9 and TRBJ1-1, reads DTGVSQNPRHKITKRGQNVTFRCDPISEHNRLYWYRQTLGQGPEFLTYFQNEAQLEKSRLLSDRFSAERPKGSFSTLEIQRTEQGDSAMYLCASTQGTEAFFGQGTRLTVV.

CDR3: CASSLSAPGGHSPLHF. The CDR3 bases are TGTGCCAGCAGTTTATCCGCCCCGGGGGGTCATTCACCCCTCCACTTT. J is TRBJ1-6 and V is TRBV27; weak D call: TRBD1 (5 bases). V lost 0 bases and J 8 bases, leaving 14 bases between the germline ends. The CDR3 consists of 16 residues. Germline V gene data show CDR1 as MNHEY and CDR2 as SMNVEV (reference sequence).

The chain has TRBV5-1 and TRBJ1-6, with D possibly TRBD1 on 6 matching bases. Germline V lookup: CDR1 SGHRS, CDR2 YFSETQ. The V end was cut by 2 bases, the J end by 7 bases, with 16 bases between. This CDR3 region has 16 residues. The chain's CDR3 is CASSLGAGAPNSPLHF. Here the CDR3 DNA reads TGCGCCAGCAGCTTAGGAGCGGGGGCCCCAAATTCACCCCTCCACTTT.

This clone was detected once. V gene TRBV6-5 combines with J gene TRBJ2-7; the D is unclear. CDR1 is MNHEY, CDR2 SVGAGI, per germline. The V end was cut by 5 bases, the J end by 7 bases, with 9 bases between. This CDR3 comprises 11 residues. The CDR3 DNA reads TGTGCCAGCAGTCTGACGAGGGAGCAGTACTTC. Protein product: CASSLTREQYF.

The CDR3 DNA reads TGTGCCAGCAGCTCACGGCCAGGTCTGGACAATGAGCAGTTCTTC. This translates into CASSSRPGLDNEQFF. The rearrangement uses TRBV7-2 and TRBJ2-1, with D unclear. CDR3 length: 15 residues. The V gene's germline CDR1 is SGHTA and CDR2 FQGNSA. V was clipped by 4 bases and J by 5 bases, with 15 bases between them.

The rearrangement uses TRBV28 and TRBJ2-7; D is unresolved. Germline CDR1 and CDR2: MDHEN and SYDVKM. The V end lost 3 bases, the J end lost 2 bases, and 5 bases lay between the germline ends. The CDR3 loop spans 12 amino acids. CDR3 loop: CASSFFPYEQYF. The CDR3, as DNA: TGTGCCAGCAGTTTCTTCCCCTACGAGCAGTACTTC. The whole variable domain, filled in from reference TRBV28 and TRBJ2-7, reads DVKVTQSSRYLVKRTGEKVFLECVQDMDHENMFWYRQDPGLGLRLIYFSYDVKMKEKGDIPEGYSVSREKKERFSLILESASTNQTSMYLCASSFFPYEQYFGPGTRLTVT.

The chain employs TRBV6-6 and TRBJ2-5, with D perhaps TRBD2 (5 bases). Per germline, CDR1 MNHNY and CDR2 SVGAGI (reference sequence). V dropped 6 bases and J dropped 4 bases, with 21 bases sitting between them. The CDR3 extends over 16 amino acids. This CDR3 reads CASSNTDRGSRETQYF. As DNA, the CDR3 is TGTGCCAGCAGCAATACCGATCGGGGAAGCAGAGAGACCCAGTACTTC.

This clone was counted only a few times. V usage is TRBV24-1 and J usage is TRBJ2-2; TRBD1 matches 7 bases. Germline CDR1 is KGHDR and CDR2 is SFDVKD. This CDR3 is 14 amino acids long. Unmatched junction bases numbered 3, after V lost 3 bases and J lost 6 bases. The CDR3 region is CATSDQQGAGELFF. The CDR3 nucleotides read TGTGCCACCAGTGATCAGCAGGGGGCCGGGGAGCTGTTTTTT.